The 6 T cell receptor beta chains below come from one sample, sequenced in a study of T cells after yellow fever vaccination. TCRdb reprocessed the 5' RACE reads via MiXCR and lists one record per CDR3 protein. Of 400,000 or so distinct CDR3 sequences detected, about 6.2% appear once; the ten largest clones hold roughly 15%. The material was PBMCs, obtained 5 days after the yellow fever booster vaccination. The receptors derive from a man in his thirties or forties who received the YFV17D yellow fever vaccine.

The rearrangement uses TRBV10-3 and TRBJ2-2; D not certain. CDR3 size: 14 residues. The V gene lost 3 bases and the J gene lost 6 bases, with 11 bases spanning the gap. Germline CDR1 reads ENHRY; CDR2 reads SYGVKD. Written as DNA, the CDR3 is TGTGCCATCAGTGATGGTGGCGGAGCCGGGGAGCTGTTTTTT. Translated, it gives CAISDGGGAGELFF.

This sequence joins TRBV6-2 or TRBV6-3 and TRBJ2-1; maybe TRBD1 (5 bases). From germline, CDR1 is MNHEY and CDR2 SVGEGT. The V end lost 0 bases, the J end lost 7 bases, and 10 bases lay between the germline ends. The CDR3 loop spans 14 amino acids. The CDR3 nucleotides are TGTGCCAGCAGTTACTCTCAGGGTGGGAATGAGCAGTTCTTC. Its translation is CASSYSQGGNEQFF.

The chain is built from TRBV5-1 and TRBJ1-1; D not resolved. This CDR3 spans 14 amino acids. Germline V lookup: CDR1 SGHRS, CDR2 YFSETQ. Trimming left V 0 bases short and J 8 bases short, with 14 bases between. The CDR3 here is CASSLGTAQVEAFF. In nucleotides, the CDR3 is TGCGCCAGCAGCTTGGGTACAGCTCAAGTAGAAGCTTTCTTT.

This clonotype was seen more than once but under ten times. The chain employs TRBV9 and TRBJ2-7, with 9 bases aligning to TRBD1. Trimming removed 3 bases from V and 3 bases from J; junction bases left unmatched: 4. CDR1 and CDR2 (germline): SGDLS, YYNGEE. The CDR3 covers 14 residues. CDR3 in DNA: TGTGCCAGCAGCGCCGGGACAGGGATCTACGAGCAGTACTTC. Translating gives CASSAGTGIYEQYF.

Only a few counts were recorded for this clonotype. This chain connects TRBV7-6 to TRBJ2-5; the match to TRBD2 covers 8 bases. V was pared by 1 base and J by 4 bases, with 5 bases of the junction left unmatched. CDR3 length: 15 amino acids. Looked up from germline, CDR1 is SGHVS and CDR2 is FNYEAQ. The chain's CDR3 is CASSLGASGSETQYF. In DNA, the CDR3 is TGTGCCAGCAGCTTAGGGGCTAGCGGGTCAGAGACCCAGTACTTC.

The chain recombines TRBV12-3 or TRBV12-4 with TRBJ2-2, with TRBD1 identical over 7 bases. V lost 4 bases, J lost 4 bases, and 6 bases stayed unmatched. The CDR3 sequence is 15 residues long. The CDR3 nucleotides read TGTGCCAGCAGTTCCGTGGGACAGTTCACCGGGGAGCTGTTTTTT. Translation: CASSSVGQFTGELFF.